The source of this T cell receptor (beta chain) is a study of identical twins. The study's findings and limits: When twins shared out-of-frame alpha sequences, those sequences had excess low generation probability.

TCRdb re-derived calls from the 5' RACE reads in MiXCR, one entry per CDR3 protein. The sample includes 600,000 to 700,000 distinct CDR3 sequences, 21% of them seen just once. CDR1 is WSHSY, CDR2 SAAADI, per germline. The CDR3 sequence is 12 residues long. The ends were cut back, 6 bases at V and 7 bases at J, with 13 bases in the middle. Comments on this clonotype: Its antigen remains unidentified.

This sample was shared with a second study, whose subject was T cells expressing NK-cell markers. This second report adds: The eight sequenced donors comprised seven who were HCMV-seropositive and one who was seronegative.

Material: PBMCs. The sequence derives from a young woman in good health. The V call is TRBV10-2, the J call TRBJ2-7; possibly TRBD1 or TRBD2 for D (6 bases each). DNA of the CDR3: TGCGCCAGCAGAGTGACTAGGGGGGAGCAGTACTTC. Translation: CASRVTRGEQYF.